The 17 T cell receptor beta chains below were found in one sample sequenced in a study of T cell responses to AZD1222 COVID-19 vaccine. TCRdb's copy holds only in-frame clones and misses some; the assay was immunoSEQ multiplex PCR. The repertoire holds 140,000 to 150,000 clones, with about 93% as singletons. The sample consisted of peripheral blood, taken on day 0 of AZD1222 vaccination. These receptors all come from an adult in good health.

The V gene is TRBV10-1, the J gene TRBJ2-2; tentative D call: TRBD2 (5 bases). The CDR3 totals 13 residues. Germline loops: CDR1 WNHNN, CDR2 SYGVQD (reference sequence). V shed 7 bases and J shed 5 bases, with 11 bases lying between them. CDR3 in amino acids: CASNGIGTGELFF. In nucleotides, the CDR3 is TGCGCCAGCAACGGGATCGGGACCGGGGAGCTGTTTTTT.

The rearrangement joins TRBV28 to TRBJ1-2; the match to TRBD1 covers 10 bases. The CDR3 sequence is 14 residues long. Germline loops: CDR1 MDHEN, CDR2 SYDVKM. After removal of 6 bases from V and 7 bases from J, the junction contained 8 bases not matched to a gene. The DNA for the CDR3 is TGTGCCAGCAGCCTGGGACAGGGGATCGGTGGCTACACCTTC. It codes for CASSLGQGIGGYTF.

The chain combines TRBV29-1 with TRBJ1-2; 7 nucleotides agree with TRBD1. V trimming: 4 bases; J trimming: 4 bases; junction bases outside the gene matches: 15. The CDR3 runs 16 residues. CDR1 is SQVTM, CDR2 ANQGSEA, per germline. CDR3 DNA sequence: TGCAGCGTTGCGAAAAACCGGGACAGCCGGAGCTATGGCTACACCTTC. Its translation is CSVAKNRDSRSYGYTF.

V gene TRBV10-3 combines with J gene TRBJ2-5; 10 bases agree with TRBD1. This CDR3 spans 13 amino acids. V shed 4 bases and J 6 bases; nucleotides not matched to a gene: 2. CDR1 and CDR2 (germline): ENHRY, SYGVKD. CDR3 protein: CAISGDRGKTQYF. DNA for the CDR3: TGTGCCATCAGTGGGGACAGGGGAAAGACCCAGTACTTC.

This clone showed up just once. The chain joins TRBV5-5 to TRBJ1-2, with D unclear. From germline, CDR1 is SGHKS and CDR2 YYEKEE (reference sequence). With 0 bases removed from V and 3 bases from J, the gap between germline ends came to 6 bases. The CDR3 consists of 13 residues. The CDR3 DNA is TGTGCCAGCAGCTTGGATGGGTACTATGGCTACACCTTC. As protein: CASSLDGYYGYTF.

A few counts support this clone. CDR3 in DNA: TGTGCCAGCAGCTCCGGACAGGGAGGGGAGCTGTTTTTT. Amino acid sequence: CASSSGQGGELFF. The chain employs TRBV7-3 and TRBJ2-2; TRBD1 matches at 8 bases. Germline CDR1 and CDR2: SGHTA and FQGTGA. V lost 4 bases and J lost 8; bases outside the gene matches: 3. This CDR3 is built from 13 residues.

J is TRBJ1-4 and V is TRBV19; TRBD1 matches at 7 bases. The germline V gene encodes CDR1 LNHDA and CDR2 SQIVND (reference sequence). The CDR3 totals 15 residues. Trimming at V came to 6 bases and at J to 5 bases, leaving 9 bases not matched to a gene. The CDR3, as DNA: TGTGCCAGTAGCCTAAGTAGGGGACAGAATGAAAAACTGTTTTTT. Translating gives CASSLSRGQNEKLFF.

This chain links TRBV7-9 with TRBJ1-2; 7 bases map to TRBD1. The ends lost 6 bases at V and 8 bases at J; junction bases unmatched: 6. Germline CDR1 is SEHNR and CDR2 is FQNEAQ (reference sequence). The CDR3 covers 12 residues. CDR3 loop: CASRGQSAGYTF. The CDR3 DNA reads as TGTGCCAGCAGGGGACAGTCCGCCGGCTACACCTTC.

The chain combines TRBV5-1 with TRBJ1-2; 9 bases map to TRBD1. Trimming took 2 bases from V and 7 from J; bases not matched to a gene: 6. This CDR3 spans 14 amino acids. Germline V gene lookup returns CDR1 SGHRS and CDR2 YFSETQ. CDR3 protein: CASSFTGTGFGYTF. The CDR3 DNA reads TGCGCCAGCAGCTTCACCGGGACAGGGTTTGGCTACACCTTC.

This clone was counted a few times. The rearrangement links TRBV7-9 to TRBJ2-7; TRBD1 matches 8 bases. V lost 1 base to trimming and J lost 2 bases; unmatched junction nucleotides: 16. The CDR3 loop spans 19 amino acids. Germline V gives CDR1 SEHNR, CDR2 FQNEAQ (reference sequence). In DNA, the CDR3 is TGTGCCAGCAGCTTAGGGGCCGACCTCGACAGGGGCCAAACCTACGAGCAGTACTTC. This translates into CASSLGADLDRGQTYEQYF.

The chain is built from TRBV5-1 and TRBJ2-1; D is possibly TRBD1 (6 bases). V lost 2 bases and J 6 bases, leaving 12 bases between the germline ends. The length of the CDR3 is 14 residues. Germline CDR1 and CDR2: SGHRS and YFSETQ. As DNA, the CDR3 is TGCGCCAGCAGCTTTCCAGGGGCGGTCAATGAGCAGTTCTTC. It specifies CASSFPGAVNEQFF.

The chain carries TRBV6-5 and TRBJ1-6; D remains ambiguous. This CDR3 has 13 residues. V lost 5 bases and J 9 bases, leaving 11 bases between the germline ends. Germline V CDR1 and CDR2: MNHEY, SVGAGI. CDR3 in DNA: TGTGCCAGCAGTCCCAACGGTTTTTCACCCCTCCACTTT. Translated: CASSPNGFSPLHF.

This sequence joins TRBV29-1 and TRBJ2-7; 10 nucleotides align to TRBD2. Per the germline V gene, CDR1 is SQVTM and CDR2 is ANQGSEA. This CDR3 region has 14 residues. The trim removed 1 base at V and 1 base at J, leaving 1 base unmatched. For the CDR3, the DNA is TGCAGCGTTGAAGGACTAGCGGGTTCCTACGAGCAGTACTTC. This encodes CSVEGLAGSYEQYF.

This sequence joins TRBV9 and TRBJ1-2; 7 bases align to TRBD1. Germline V gene lookup returns CDR1 SGDLS and CDR2 YYNGEE. The trim removed 3 bases at V and 4 bases at J, leaving 9 bases unmatched. This CDR3 region has 15 residues. The CDR3 region has the DNA TGTGCCAGCAGCGGAACAGACAGGGCGGGCTATGGCTACACCTTC. Its translation is CASSGTDRAGYGYTF. The full variable domain, rest sourced from reference TRBV9 and TRBJ1-2, is DSGVTQTPKHLITATGQRVTLRCSPRSGDLSVYWYQQSLDQGLQFLIQYYNGEERAKGNILERFSAQQFPDLHSELNLSSLELGDSALYFCASSGTDRAGYGYTFGSGTRLTVV.

This chain uses TRBV18 with TRBJ2-7; D is possibly TRBD2 (5 bases). The CDR3 length is 14 residues. Trimming removed 0 bases at V and 0 bases at J, with 6 bases between. Looked up from germline, CDR1 is KGHSH and CDR2 is LQKENI. The CDR3 nucleotides are TGTGCCAGCTCACCACCCGGGAACTCCTACGAGCAGTACTTC. Residues: CASSPPGNSYEQYF.

The chain employs TRBV5-1 and TRBJ2-7; the match to TRBD1 covers 7 bases. Per germline, CDR1 SGHRS and CDR2 YFSETQ. Unmatched junction bases numbered 11, after V lost 4 bases and J lost 1 base. This CDR3 comprises 16 residues. CDR3 in DNA: TGCGCCAGCAGCGGAACACAGGGGTCTACGTCCTACGAGCAGTACTTC. Amino acids: CASSGTQGSTSYEQYF.

With respect to this clone: Other DNA sequences in this specimen translate into the identical CDR3. V usage is TRBV6-5 and J usage is TRBJ1-1; D is uncertain. Trimming took 2 bases from V and 4 from J, leaving 5 bases between them. Looked up from germline, CDR1 is MNHEY and CDR2 is SVGAGI. This CDR3 comprises 12 residues. The CDR3 DNA reads as TGTGCCAGCAGTTACGGTGGCACTGAAGCTTTCTTT. The encoded protein is CASSYGGTEAFF.